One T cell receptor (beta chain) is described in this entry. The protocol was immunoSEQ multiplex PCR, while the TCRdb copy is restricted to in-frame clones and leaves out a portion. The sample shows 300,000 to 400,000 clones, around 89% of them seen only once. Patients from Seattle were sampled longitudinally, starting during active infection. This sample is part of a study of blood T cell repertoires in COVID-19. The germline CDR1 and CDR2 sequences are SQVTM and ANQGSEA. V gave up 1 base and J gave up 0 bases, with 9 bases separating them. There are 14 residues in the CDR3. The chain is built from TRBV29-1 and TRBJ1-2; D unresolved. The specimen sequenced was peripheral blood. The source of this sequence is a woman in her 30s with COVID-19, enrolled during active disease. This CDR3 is CSVEGRGANYGYTF. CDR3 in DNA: TGCAGCGTTGAAGGACGGGGAGCTAACTATGGCTACACCTTC.